Listed here are 4 T cell receptor beta chains from one sample, sequenced in a study of cytomegalovirus exposure and HLA in healthy donors. The PCR ran on 60 Vbeta and 13 Jbeta primers. Produced via immunoSEQ multiplex PCR; TCRdb's table is partial and in-frame only. The table lists 70,000 to 90,000 clones, roughly 88% of them singletons, with 15% to 20% in the top ten. Sequenced sample: PBMCs. These receptor sequences come from a man in his sixties or seventies in good health and CMV-seropositive.

The table lists this clone with a few counts. The rearrangement joins TRBV4-3 to TRBJ1-1; D possibly corresponds to TRBD1 (6 bases). The CDR3 is 16 residues long. V shed 0 bases and J shed 3 bases, with 14 bases lying between them. Per the germline V gene, CDR1 is LGHNA and CDR2 is YSLEER. The CDR3 nucleotides read TGCGCCAGCAGCCAAGAGGTCGCAGGGGTTTACACTGAAGCTTTCTTT. It codes for CASSQEVAGVYTEAFF.

This clone was seen a single time. CDR3 region: CASSIQGQGNQPQHF. In DNA form, the CDR3 reads TGTGCCAGTAGTATTCAGGGGCAGGGCAATCAGCCCCAGCATTTT. The chain joins TRBV19 to TRBJ1-5, with D perhaps matching TRBD1 (6 bases). Germline CDR1 and CDR2: LNHDA and SQIVND (reference sequence). The length of the CDR3 is 15 residues. The germline V and J ends were trimmed by 3 bases and 2 bases, with 11 bases remaining between them.

The chain links TRBV11-2 to TRBJ2-7; D is unresolved. The germline V gene has CDR1 SGHAT and CDR2 FQNNGV. V lost 3 bases and J 7 bases, leaving 7 bases between the germline ends. The CDR3 sequence is 11 residues long. CDR3 nucleotides: TGTGCCAGCAGCTTGCAGTGGGAGCAGTACTTC. This translates into CASSLQWEQYF.

The CDR3 sequence is CASSSSGSSGETQYF. DNA for the CDR3: TGTGCCAGCAGCTCTAGCGGGTCTTCGGGAGAGACCCAGTACTTC. V usage is TRBV7-2 and J usage is TRBJ2-5, with TRBD2 matching over 8 bases. V shed 4 bases, J shed 4 bases, and the junction held 8 bases outside the gene matches. The CDR3 length is 15 residues. Germline V gives CDR1 SGHTA, CDR2 FQGNSA.